This is a list of T cell receptor beta chains from one sample in a study of blood T cell repertoires in COVID-19. Clones were sequenced by immunoSEQ multiplex PCR, and TCRdb holds only the in-frame ones, with some missing. In the table there are approximately 220,000 clones, roughly 80% of which are singletons. The source material was peripheral blood. These receptors were taken from an elderly woman with acute or convalescent COVID-19. Each CDR3 is given with its conserved first and last residue. A D gene is named only where the DNA matches it firmly. A clone size is listed for some rows: how often the clone was seen (once, few, many), or a class if it is expanded.

size,V,J,D,CDR3,DNA
-,TRBV7-2,TRBJ2-7,TRBD2,CASSLKAGHPSLPYEQYF,TGTGCCAGCAGCTTAAAAGCGGGGCATCCGAGTCTGCCCTACGAGCAGTACTTC
few,TRBV19,TRBJ2-7,TRBD1,CASSMTGGLEQYF,TGTGCCAGTAGTATGACAGGGGGCCTCGAGCAGTACTTC
-,TRBV29-1,TRBJ1-2,TRBD1,CSVSTGKDYGYTF,TGCAGCGTTTCGACAGGGAAGGACTATGGCTACACCTTC
-,TRBV14,TRBJ1-6,-,CASSLTPAGEGSPLHF,TGTGCCAGCAGCCTCACCCCGGCAGGGGAGGGTTCACCCCTCCACTTT
-,TRBV6-5,TRBJ1-1,-,CASSSIRSLQAFF,TGTGCCAGCAGCTCAATACGGTCCTTACAAGCTTTCTTT
-,TRBV7-6,TRBJ1-1,TRBD1,CASSLGTGENTEAFF,TGTGCCAGCAGCCTAGGGACAGGGGAGAACACTGAAGCTTTCTTT
once,TRBV11-2,TRBJ2-7,-,CASSSLGWLYEQYF,TGTGCCAGCAGCTCCCTAGGTTGGCTCTACGAGCAGTACTTC
-,TRBV7-8,TRBJ2-3,TRBD2,CASSPTSRGTDTQYF,TGTGCCAGCAGCCCGACTAGCAGGGGCACAGATACGCAGTATTTT
-,TRBV7-2,TRBJ2-5,TRBD1,CASSQGQIQETQYF,TGTGCCAGCAGCCAGGGACAGATACAAGAGACCCAGTACTTC
once,TRBV19,TRBJ1-6,TRBD1,CASLAGQYNSPLHF,TGTGCCAGCTTGGCGGGACAGTATAATTCACCCCTCCACTTT
-,TRBV28,TRBJ1-4,TRBD1,CASSLGDRNEKLFF,TGTGCCAGCAGTTTAGGGGACAGGAATGAAAAACTGTTTTTT
-,TRBV6-5,TRBJ2-7,TRBD1,CASRDPRDRSYEQYF,TGTGCCAGCAGGGACCCCCGGGACAGATCCTACGAGCAGTACTTC
-,TRBV24-1,TRBJ1-3,-,CATSPTRGNTIYF,TGTGCCACCAGTCCTACCCGAGGAAACACCATATATTTT
-,TRBV7-8,TRBJ2-7,-,CASRARSSLAYEQYF,TGTGCCAGCAGGGCCCGATCCTCTCTGGCCTACGAGCAGTACTTC
-,TRBV6-5,TRBJ1-3,TRBD1,CASSYDRVGGNTIYF,TGTGCCAGCAGTTACGACAGGGTCGGCGGAAACACCATATATTTT
-,TRBV15,TRBJ1-1,TRBD1,CATSREGTGIMNTEAFF,TGTGCCACCAGCAGAGAGGGGACAGGGATTATGAACACTGAAGCTTTCTTT
-,TRBV6-2/TRBV6-3,TRBJ2-5,TRBD1,CASSPYRGQGKETQYF,TGTGCCAGCAGTCCATACAGGGGGCAGGGAAAAGAGACCCAGTACTTC
-,TRBV21-1,TRBJ2-7,-,CASSKDVPGLKSYEQYF,TGTGCCAGCAGCAAAGATGTACCGGGATTAAAGTCCTACGAGCAGTACTTC
-,TRBV28,TRBJ2-2,-,CASSFQVLNTGELFF,TGTGCCAGCAGTTTCCAGGTCCTGAACACCGGGGAGCTGTTTTTT
-,TRBV11-3,TRBJ1-1,TRBD1,CASSFSTGSPEAFF,TGTGCCAGCAGCTTCTCGACAGGGTCACCTGAAGCTTTCTTT
few,TRBV19,TRBJ2-7,-,CASSSQVSSYEQYF,TGTGCCAGTAGTTCCCAGGTCAGCTCCTACGAGCAGTACTTC
-,TRBV7-2,TRBJ2-1,-,CASSLATTDYNEQFF,TGTGCCAGCAGCTTAGCGACAACAGACTACAATGAGCAGTTCTTC
once,TRBV30,TRBJ1-5,-,CAWSVRGGNQPQHF,TGTGCCTGGAGTGTACGCGGGGGCAATCAGCCCCAGCATTTT
-,TRBV19,TRBJ2-5,TRBD2,CASSKRGEETQYF,TGTGCCAGTAGTAAGCGGGGCGAGGAGACCCAGTACTTC
-,TRBV11-3,TRBJ2-3,TRBD2,CASGRGGVTETQYF,TGTGCCAGCGGGCGCGGGGGGGTAACCGAAACGCAGTATTTT
few,TRBV11-2,TRBJ1-4,TRBD1,CASSLLRGRGNEKLFF,TGTGCCAGCAGTTTATTGAGGGGGCGAGGGAATGAAAAACTGTTTTTT
-,TRBV30,TRBJ2-6,-,CAWSLQGGASGANVLTF,TGTGCCTGGAGCTTACAGGGTGGAGCCTCTGGGGCCAACGTCCTGACTTTC
-,TRBV7-9,TRBJ1-1,-,CASSPGGWMNTEAFF,TGTGCCAGCAGCCCGGGAGGGTGGATGAACACTGAAGCTTTCTTT
few,TRBV3-1/TRBV3-2,TRBJ2-5,-,CASSQDPGYQETQYF,TGTGCCAGCAGCCAAGATCCGGGGTACCAAGAGACCCAGTACTTC
-,TRBV28,TRBJ1-4,-,CASSPDRGINEKLFF,TGTGCCAGCAGCCCCGACCGGGGTATTAATGAAAAACTGTTTTTT
few,TRBV18,TRBJ2-1,-,CASSPRLQSANEQFF,TGTGCCAGCTCACCACGACTACAGAGTGCCAATGAGCAGTTCTTC
-,TRBV6-2/TRBV6-3,TRBJ2-7,-,CASSYPQGSSYEQYF,TGTGCCAGCAGTTACCCCCAGGGAAGCTCCTACGAGCAGTACTTC
-,TRBV12-3/TRBV12-4,TRBJ1-2,TRBD1,CASKDRDYGYTF,TGTGCCAGCAAGGACAGGGACTATGGCTACACCTTC
-,TRBV19,TRBJ1-3,TRBD1,CASTRGQSSGNTIYF,TGTGCCAGTACCCGGGGACAGAGCTCTGGAAACACCATATATTTT
once,TRBV4-1,TRBJ2-1,TRBD2,CASSPRLAGYNEQFF,TGCGCCAGCAGCCCCAGACTAGCGGGGTACAATGAGCAGTTCTTC
-,TRBV21-1,TRBJ2-1,-,CASSKGDKGGGNEQFF,TGTGCCAGCAGCAAAGGGGACAAGGGCGGTGGAAATGAGCAGTTCTTC
-,TRBV12-3/TRBV12-4,TRBJ1-5,-,CASSLDRDQPQHF,TGTGCCAGCAGTTTAGACAGGGATCAGCCCCAGCATTTT
-,TRBV4-1,TRBJ1-6,-,CASSQDILGGSLYNSPLHF,TGCGCCAGCAGCCAAGATATCCTCGGGGGGAGCCTTTATAATTCACCCCTCCACTTT
-,TRBV7-3,TRBJ1-1,-,CASSLREQGINTEAFF,TGTGCCAGCAGCTTGAGGGAACAGGGAATAAACACTGAAGCTTTCTTT
-,TRBV11-3,TRBJ1-4,-,CASSLGIGARFEEKLFF,TGTGCCAGCAGCTTAGGAATCGGAGCTCGCTTTGAGGAAAAACTGTTTTTT
-,TRBV28,TRBJ1-5,TRBD1,CASSVEGGMGNQPQHF,TGTGCCAGCAGCGTGGAAGGGGGCATGGGCAATCAGCCCCAGCATTTT
-,TRBV6-5,TRBJ1-5,-,CASSYSQGEQPQHF,TGTGCCAGCAGTTACTCACAGGGTGAACAGCCCCAGCATTTT
-,TRBV5-1,TRBJ1-1,TRBD1,CASSLGTVNTEAFF,TGCGCCAGCAGCTTAGGGACAGTGAACACTGAAGCTTTCTTT